This T cell receptor (beta chain) was captured by sequencing in a study of control samples from healthy donors and cancer patients. Deletions cut 3 bases from V and 4 bases from J, with 9 bases between. Germline assignment: CDR1 SGHDN and CDR2 FVKESK. This CDR3 is 13 amino acids long. TCRdb keeps only in-frame clones here, not all; method: immunoSEQ multiplex PCR. This repertoire shows some 170,000 clones, roughly 94% found once; its top ten account for around 13%. The sample consisted of PBMCs. The chain couples TRBV14 to TRBJ1-1; D is perhaps TRBD1 (5 bases). The receptor was derived from a man aged 55-75 years with colorectal cancer. CDR3 sequence (DNA): TGTGCCAGCAGCCAGGGACTCTCCACTGAAGCTTTCTTT. Protein sequence: CASSQGLSTEAFF.